These 32 T cell receptor beta chains were sequenced from one sample in a study of T-cell reconstitution after alpha-beta-depleted transplantation in children. A TCRbeta library incorporating unique molecular identifiers was prepared. Via MiXCR, TCRdb re-called the PCR reads, giving one row per CDR3 protein. The sample contains hundreds of thousands of distinct CDR3 sequences, roughly 25% of which appear only once. The sample in question was PBMCs, mostly from graft donor cells, obtained 360 days after TCRalphabeta/CD19-depleted stem cell transplant. The receptors were sampled from a female patient aged 2 to 10 who had a stem cell transplant for congenital amegakaryocytic thrombocytopenia, so the T cells may come from the graft donor.

This clonotype has only a few counts. The chain couples TRBV9 to TRBJ1-1; 11 bases fit TRBD1. This CDR3 has 16 amino acids. V shed 4 bases, J shed 5 bases, and the junction held 10 bases outside the gene matches. CDR1 is SGDLS, CDR2 YYNGEE, per germline. CDR3 in DNA: TGTGCCAGCAGCCCCGGACAGGGGGCAAGGGGAACTGAAGCTTTCTTT. Protein: CASSPGQGARGTEAFF.

This clonotype has only a few counts. The rearrangement uses TRBV4-2 and TRBJ2-3; tentative D call: TRBD2 (6 bases). In germline, CDR1 is LGHNA, CDR2 YNFKEQ. Trimming shortened V by 1 base and J by 2 bases, and 25 bases separated the two germline ends. The CDR3 consists of 20 residues. CDR3 DNA sequence: TGTGCCAGCAGCCAAGGTTTCCAAGACCCCGGGGGACCCTTCACAGATACGCAGTATTTT. Translation: CASSQGFQDPGGPFTDTQYF.

The rearrangement links TRBV10-3 to TRBJ2-5, with 11 bases lining up with TRBD2. The CDR3 is 14 amino acids. Losses at the gene ends were 4 bases for V and 2 bases for J; bases not matched to a gene: 0. Germline V lookup: CDR1 ENHRY, CDR2 SYGVKD. In DNA form, the CDR3 reads TGTGCCATCAGTGCTAGCGGGGGGCAAGAGACCCAGTACTTC. Amino acid sequence: CAISASGGQETQYF.

This clonotype was counted only a few times. The chain is built from TRBV4-2 and TRBJ2-1; perhaps TRBD1 as D (5 bases). V lost 0 bases and J 5 bases, leaving 11 bases between the germline ends. The CDR3 runs to 15 residues. In germline, CDR1 is LGHNA, CDR2 YNFKEQ. In DNA form, the CDR3 reads TGTGCCAGCAGCCAAGACGGAGACAGACACAATGAGCAGTTCTTC. Translating gives CASSQDGDRHNEQFF.

This clonotype was seen only a few times. The V and J genes are TRBV4-3 and TRBJ2-7; D is uncertain. V was clipped by 0 bases and J by 3 bases, with 15 bases between them. Germline V gives CDR1 LGHNA, CDR2 YSLEER. CDR3 length: 16 residues. The CDR3 bases are TGCGCCAGCAGCCAAGATAATCGAGTGATGGACTACGAGCAGTACTTC. Amino acid sequence: CASSQDNRVMDYEQYF.

The chain uses TRBV20-1 and TRBJ2-1; TRBD2 aligns across 8 bases. The V gene's germline CDR1 is DFQATT and CDR2 SNEGSKA (reference sequence). The CDR3 length is 16 residues. J gave up 6 bases and V 0 bases, and 10 bases lay outside the gene matches. The CDR3 bases are TGCAGTGCTAGAGATCTCCTAGCGGGCATGCTCAATGAGCAGTTCTTC. This translates into CSARDLLAGMLNEQFF.

The chain carries TRBV20-1 and TRBJ1-1; D uncertain. Trimming stripped 4 bases from V and 10 bases from J, with 7 bases between. The CDR3 runs to 9 residues. Germline lookup yields CDR1 DFQATT and CDR2 SNEGSKA (reference sequence). This chain's CDR3 is CSATSRAFF. The CDR3 DNA follows: TGCAGTGCTACCAGCCGAGCTTTCTTT.

The rearrangement links TRBV29-1 to TRBJ1-1, with 9 bases fitting TRBD1. The CDR3 contains 14 residues. From germline, CDR1 is SQVTM and CDR2 ANQGSEA. V lost 7 bases to trimming and J lost 6 bases; unmatched junction nucleotides: 12. As DNA, the CDR3 is TGCAGCGCTCGACCCCGGGACAGGGACGCTGAAGCTTTCTTT. Its translation: CSARPRDRDAEAFF.

This chain uses TRBV28 with TRBJ1-5; TRBD1 is a possible D gene (5 bases). Trimming removed 4 bases at V and 5 bases at J, with 15 bases between. This CDR3 spans 15 amino acids. The V gene's germline CDR1 is MDHEN and CDR2 SYDVKM. The CDR3 is CASSSRDLGHQPQHF. The CDR3 nucleotides are TGTGCCAGCAGTTCCCGGGACCTCGGCCATCAGCCCCAGCATTTT.

In DNA form, the CDR3 reads TGTGCCTCTAGCCTAGACCTCTACAATGAGCAGTTCTTC. This gives the protein CASSLDLYNEQFF. The chain joins TRBV4-2 to TRBJ2-1, with D maybe TRBD2 (5 bases). With 11 bases removed from V and 3 bases from J, the gap between germline ends came to 14 bases. Looked up from germline, CDR1 is LGHNA and CDR2 is YNFKEQ. The CDR3 spans 13 residues.

The chain combines TRBV30 with TRBJ2-3; TRBD2 aligns across 13 bases. The CDR3 loop spans 16 amino acids. Unmatched junction bases numbered 5, after V lost 3 bases and J lost 2 bases. Germline values: CDR1 GTSNPN, CDR2 SVGIG (reference sequence). CDR3 coding DNA: TGTGCCTGGAGAAGGGGACTAGCGGGGCACACAGATACGCAGTATTTT. The encoded protein is CAWRRGLAGHTDTQYF. Variable domain in full (rest from reference TRBV30 and TRBJ2-3): SQTIHQWPATLVQPVGSPLSLECTVEGTSNPNLYWYRQAAGRGLQLLFYSVGIGQISSEVPQNLSASRPQDRQFILSSKKLLLSDSGFYLCAWRRGLAGHTDTQYFGPGTRLTVL.

V and J are TRBV5-1 and TRBJ2-3; 10 bases agree with TRBD2. This CDR3 region has 19 residues. Germline lookup yields CDR1 SGHRS and CDR2 YFSETQ. Trimming removed 0 bases from V and 2 bases from J; junction bases left unmatched: 12. CDR3 protein: CASSLVGLAAGGYTDTQYF. As DNA, the CDR3 is TGCGCCAGCAGCTTGGTCGGACTAGCGGCGGGGGGTTACACAGATACGCAGTATTTT. Based on the CDR3 plus reference TRBV5-1 and TRBJ2-3, the full variable domain is KAGVTQTPRYLIKTRGQQVTLSCSPISGHRSVSWYQQTPGQGLQFLFEYFSETQRNKGNFPGRFSGRQFSNSRSEMNVSTLELGDSALYLCASSLVGLAAGGYTDTQYFGPGTRLTVL.

This rearrangement joins TRBV12-3 or TRBV12-4 to TRBJ1-1, with 7 bases fitting TRBD1. J was trimmed by 1 base and V by 7 bases; bases with no gene match: 6. This CDR3 comprises 14 residues. The CDR3 is CASIPGTANTEAFF. The CDR3 nucleotides read TGTGCCAGCATCCCCGGGACAGCGAACACTGAAGCTTTCTTT.

This sequence joins TRBV11-2 and TRBJ2-1; D gene uncertain. CDR1 is SGHAT, CDR2 FQNNGV, per germline. The CDR3 loop spans 15 amino acids. V was shortened by 5 bases and J by 0 bases, with 11 bases between the two germline ends. The CDR3 sequence: CASSLVISSYNEQFF. DNA for the CDR3: TGTGCCAGCAGCCTAGTAATTAGCTCCTACAATGAGCAGTTCTTC.

The count of this clonotype is one. The V call is TRBV24-1, the J call TRBJ2-1; D is uncertain. CDR3 length: 17 residues. V shed 5 bases and J shed 0 bases, with 16 bases lying between them. Per the germline V gene, CDR1 is KGHDR and CDR2 is SFDVKD. The CDR3 spells CATSASVGQTSYNEQFF. The CDR3 DNA follows: TGTGCCACCAGTGCTAGTGTCGGGCAGACCTCCTACAATGAGCAGTTCTTC.

This clonotype was observed a handful of times. The chain uses TRBV7-2 and TRBJ1-6; D remains ambiguous. CDR3 length: 15 amino acids. The germline V and J ends were trimmed by 3 bases and 1 base, with 7 bases remaining between them. The germline gives CDR1 SGHTA, CDR2 FQGNSA. CDR3 region: CASSLAGSYNSPLHF. The CDR3, as DNA: TGTGCCAGCAGCTTGGCTGGGTCCTATAATTCACCCCTCCACTTT.

This clonotype was observed a handful of times. The chain combines TRBV28 with TRBJ2-7; 8 nucleotides agree with TRBD1. From germline, CDR1 is MDHEN and CDR2 SYDVKM. J lost 3 bases, V lost 2 bases, and 6 bases had no gene match. The CDR3 is 15 amino acids. CDR3: CASSLGGQALYEQYF. The CDR3 coding sequence is TGTGCCAGCAGTTTAGGGGGACAGGCCCTCTACGAGCAGTACTTC.

This chain joins TRBV5-5 and TRBJ1-6, with 11 bases fitting TRBD1. The CDR3 length is 13 residues. CDR1 is SGHKS, CDR2 YYEKEE, per germline (reference sequence). J gave up 10 bases and V 5 bases, and 2 bases lay outside the gene matches. The CDR3 spells CASRGQGESPLHF. The CDR3 nucleotides are TGTGCCAGCAGGGGACAGGGGGAATCACCCCTCCACTTT.

This sequence joins TRBV15 and TRBJ1-5; D unclear. This CDR3 region has 12 residues. CDR1 LNHNV and CDR2 YYDKDF come from the germline V gene (reference sequence). V was cut by 2 bases and J by 7 bases, with 6 bases left in between. This CDR3 is CATSRNRQPQHF. CDR3 coding DNA: TGTGCCACCAGCAGAAACCGACAGCCCCAGCATTTT. Drawing the rest from reference TRBV15 and TRBJ1-5, the complete variable domain is DAMVIQNPRYQVTQFGKPVTLSCSQTLNHNVMYWYQQKSSQAPKLLFHYYDKDFNNEADTPDNFQSRRPNTSFCFLDIRSPGLGDTAMYLCATSRNRQPQHFGDGTRLSIL.

This chain uses TRBV4-2 with TRBJ2-7, with TRBD2 matching 8 bases. CDR3 length equals 16 residues. The germline V gene has CDR1 LGHNA and CDR2 YNFKEQ. V dropped 2 bases and J dropped 2; count of bases not matched to a gene: 8. CDR3: CASSQISSGQTYEQYF. In DNA form, the CDR3 reads TGTGCCAGCAGCCAAATCTCTAGCGGGCAAACCTACGAGCAGTACTTC.

This clonotype was counted between two and nine times. The V gene is TRBV10-2, the J gene TRBJ2-3, with a weak D call TRBD2 (5 bases). V gave up 5 bases and J gave up 5 bases, with 11 bases separating them. This CDR3 spans 13 amino acids. CDR1 and CDR2 (germline): WSHSY, SAAADI. The DNA of the CDR3 is TGCGCCAGCAGTACGGGGAGTATAGATACGCAGTATTTT. Translated, it gives CASSTGSIDTQYF.

This clonotype was detected a few times. The genes are TRBV5-8 and TRBJ1-5, with 10 nucleotides matching TRBD1. Germline V lookup: CDR1 SGHTS, CDR2 YDEGEE. CDR3 size: 16 residues. The V segment lost 5 bases and the J segment 4 bases; nucleotides outside the gene matches: 9. The CDR3, as DNA: TGTGCCAGCAGTTACCGATGGACAGGGGGTAATCAGCCCCAGCATTTT. Its translation: CASSYRWTGGNQPQHF.

This clonotype has ten or more counts. The V gene is TRBV3-1, the J gene TRBJ2-1; 11 bases fit TRBD2. Trimming cost V 4 bases and J 0 bases; bases outside gene matches: 2. The CDR3 has 16 amino acids. The germline V gene has CDR1 LGHDT and CDR2 YNNKEL (reference sequence). The CDR3 spells CASSRLAGISYNEQFF. CDR3 coding DNA: TGTGCCAGCAGCCGACTAGCGGGGATCTCCTACAATGAGCAGTTCTTC.

The chain employs TRBV3-1 and TRBJ2-2; D might be TRBD2 (6 bases). CDR3 length: 19 residues. Germline lookup yields CDR1 LGHDT and CDR2 YNNKEL (reference sequence). Trimming stripped 1 base from V and 1 base from J, with 19 bases between. The CDR3 sequence is CASSQVKPGEPKNTGELFF. For the CDR3, the DNA is TGTGCCAGCAGCCAAGTGAAGCCGGGAGAACCAAAGAACACCGGGGAGCTGTTTTTT.

The genes are TRBV28 and TRBJ2-3, with 7 bases lining up with TRBD2. Trimming cost V 6 bases and J 0 bases; bases outside gene matches: 9. Germline assignment: CDR1 MDHEN and CDR2 SYDVKM. The CDR3 extends over 16 amino acids. CDR3 nucleotide sequence: TGTGCCAGCAGCCTCGCCCTAGCGGTTAGCACAGATACGCAGTATTTT. This gives the protein CASSLALAVSTDTQYF.

This clonotype was counted only a few times. The chain uses TRBV4-1 and TRBJ2-1, with 8 bases lining up with TRBD2. Germline V gene data show CDR1 as MGHRA and CDR2 as YSYEKL. The V gene end was trimmed by 4 bases and the J gene end by 0 bases; junction bases not matched to a gene: 14. The CDR3 has 19 residues. CDR3 loop: CASSRDRGGSPSSYNEQFF. The DNA for the CDR3 is TGCGCCAGCAGCCGGGACCGGGGGGGCAGCCCCAGCTCCTACAATGAGCAGTTCTTC.

This chain links TRBV12-3 or TRBV12-4 with TRBJ2-1; possibly TRBD1 for D (6 bases). The CDR3 runs to 16 residues. V was pared by 1 base and J by 2 bases, with 12 bases between. In nucleotides, the CDR3 is TGTGCCAGCAGTTTAGGGGGGCGGGTCGCCTACAATGAGCAGTTCTTC. Translation gives CASSLGGRVAYNEQFF.

This sequence joins TRBV7-2 and TRBJ2-3; D could derive from TRBD1 or TRBD2 (5 bases each). CDR3 length: 15 amino acids. Germline CDR1 reads SGHTA; CDR2 reads FQGNSA. Trimming cost V 0 bases and J 2 bases, with 9 bases left between them. As DNA, the CDR3 is TGTGCCAGCAGCTTAGCGCCGGGGACCACAGATACGCAGTATTTT. Amino acid sequence: CASSLAPGTTDTQYF.

This clonotype was recorded once. The J gene is TRBJ1-3, the V gene TRBV15; D gene uncertain. This CDR3 is 17 amino acids long. V lost 0 bases and J 0 bases, leaving 12 bases between the germline ends. Looked up from germline, CDR1 is LNHNV and CDR2 is YYDKDF (reference sequence). The DNA for the CDR3 is TGTGCCACCAGCAGAGATTTGACCGCGAGCTCTGGAAACACCATATATTTT. Amino acids: CATSRDLTASSGNTIYF.

This clonotype came up many times. The chain couples TRBV12-3 or TRBV12-4 to TRBJ2-1, with TRBD2 as a possible D gene (6 bases). The CDR3 contains 16 residues. The V and J ends lost 6 bases and 0 bases respectively, with 15 bases between them. The CDR3 region is CASSPGTVSSYNEQFF. The CDR3 coding sequence is TGTGCCAGCAGCCCTGGGACTGTGAGCTCCTACAATGAGCAGTTCTTC.

This clonotype was detected ten times or more. CDR3 nucleotides: TGTGCCAGCAGGCCTAGCGGTTCCACAGATACGCAGTATTTT. Protein product: CASRPSGSTDTQYF. The chain joins TRBV6-5 to TRBJ2-3, with 7 bases identical to TRBD2. This CDR3 has 14 residues. Trimming took 6 bases from V and 2 from J; bases not matched to a gene: 5. CDR1 and CDR2 from the germline V gene are MNHEY and SVGAGI.

In this sample, this clonotype turned up a few times. The chain links TRBV2 to TRBJ1-5, with D unresolved. The CDR3 is 13 residues long. Germline V gene data show CDR1 as SNHLY and CDR2 as FYNNEI. Deletions cut 4 bases from V and 6 bases from J, with 10 bases between. In DNA form, the CDR3 reads TGTGCCAGCAGTGGGGGATGGAGTCAGCCCCAGCATTTT. Its protein product is CASSGGWSQPQHF.